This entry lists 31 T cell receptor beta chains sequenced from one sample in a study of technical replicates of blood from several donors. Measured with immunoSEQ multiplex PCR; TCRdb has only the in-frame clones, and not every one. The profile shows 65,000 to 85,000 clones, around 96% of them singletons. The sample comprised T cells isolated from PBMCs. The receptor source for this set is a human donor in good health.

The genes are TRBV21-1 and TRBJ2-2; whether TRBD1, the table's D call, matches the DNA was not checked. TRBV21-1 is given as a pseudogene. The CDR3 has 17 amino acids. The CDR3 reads CASSKGIRDSPSGELFF. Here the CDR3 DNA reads TGTGCCAGCAGCAAAGGCATCCGGGACAGCCCCAGCGGGGAGCTGTTTTTT.

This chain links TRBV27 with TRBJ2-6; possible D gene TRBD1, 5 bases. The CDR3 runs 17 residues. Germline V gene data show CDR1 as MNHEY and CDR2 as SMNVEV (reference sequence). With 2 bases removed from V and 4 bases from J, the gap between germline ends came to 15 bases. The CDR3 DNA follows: TGTGCCAGCAGTTTAATCGGTCTAAGGACAGGGGCCAACGTCCTGACTTTC. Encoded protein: CASSLIGLRTGANVLTF. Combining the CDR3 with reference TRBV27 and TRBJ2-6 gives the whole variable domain EAQVTQNPRYLITVTGKKLTVTCSQNMNHEYMSWYRQDPGLGLRQIYYSMNVEVTDKGDVPEGYKVSRKEKRNFPLILESPSPNQTSLYFCASSLIGLRTGANVLTFGAGSRLTVL.

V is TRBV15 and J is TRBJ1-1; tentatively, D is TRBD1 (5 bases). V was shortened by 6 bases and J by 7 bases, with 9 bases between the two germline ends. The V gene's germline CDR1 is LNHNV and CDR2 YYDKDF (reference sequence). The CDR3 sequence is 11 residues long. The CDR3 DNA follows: TGTGCCACCAGTAGGGGCCGTGAAGCTTTCTTT. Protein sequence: CATSRGREAFF.

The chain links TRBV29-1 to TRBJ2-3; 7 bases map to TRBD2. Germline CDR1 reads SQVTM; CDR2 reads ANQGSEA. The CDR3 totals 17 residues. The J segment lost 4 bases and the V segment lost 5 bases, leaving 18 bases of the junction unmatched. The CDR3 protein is CSVPLTGGPADADTQYF. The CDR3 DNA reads TGCAGCGTTCCGCTTACGGGAGGACCAGCCGACGCAGATACGCAGTATTTT.

The CDR3 DNA follows: TGTGCCAGCAGCTCGGACTACCTCAATTCACCCCTCCACTTT. As protein: CASSSDYLNSPLHF. The rearrangement joins TRBV11-2 to TRBJ1-6, with unresolved D. V lost 4 bases to trimming and J lost 7 bases, with 11 bases between them. The CDR3 is made up of 14 amino acids. Per the germline V gene, CDR1 is SGHAT and CDR2 is FQNNGV. The full variable domain, in which reference TRBV11-2 and TRBJ1-6 provide the parts outside the CDR3, is EAGVAQSPRYKIIEKRQSVAFWCNPISGHATLYWYQQILGQGPKLLIQFQNNGVVDDSQLPKDRFSAERLKGVDSTLKIQPAKLEDSAVYLCASSSDYLNSPLHFGNGTRLTVT.

This CDR3 is CASTGGASTEAFF. The CDR3 DNA reads as TGTGCCAGCACAGGGGGCGCTTCCACTGAAGCTTTCTTT. This sequence joins TRBV9 and TRBJ1-1; 8 bases fit TRBD1. Germline CDR1 SGDLS, CDR2 YYNGEE. The length of the CDR3 is 13 residues. Trimming removed 6 bases from V and 4 bases from J; junction bases left unmatched: 5.

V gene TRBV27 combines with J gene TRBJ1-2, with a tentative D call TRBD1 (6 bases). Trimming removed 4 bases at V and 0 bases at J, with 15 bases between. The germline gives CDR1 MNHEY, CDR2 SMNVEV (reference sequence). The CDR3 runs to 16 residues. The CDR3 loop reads CASSSRDTSSNYGYTF. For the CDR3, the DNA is TGTGCCAGCAGTTCCCGGGACACCTCCTCTAACTATGGCTACACCTTC.

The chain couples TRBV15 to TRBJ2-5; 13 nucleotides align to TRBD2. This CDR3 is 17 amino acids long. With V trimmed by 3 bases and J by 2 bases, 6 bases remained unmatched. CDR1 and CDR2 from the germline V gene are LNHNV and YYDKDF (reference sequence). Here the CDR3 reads CATSSPTSGGTQETQYF. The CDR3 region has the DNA TGTGCCACCAGCAGCCCGACTAGCGGGGGGACACAAGAGACCCAGTACTTC.

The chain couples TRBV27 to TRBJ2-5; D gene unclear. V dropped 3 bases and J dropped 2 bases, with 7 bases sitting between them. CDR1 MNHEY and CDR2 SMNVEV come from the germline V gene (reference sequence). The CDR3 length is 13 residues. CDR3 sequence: CASSLRRQETQYF. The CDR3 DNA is TGTGCCAGCAGTTTGCGGCGGCAAGAGACCCAGTACTTC.

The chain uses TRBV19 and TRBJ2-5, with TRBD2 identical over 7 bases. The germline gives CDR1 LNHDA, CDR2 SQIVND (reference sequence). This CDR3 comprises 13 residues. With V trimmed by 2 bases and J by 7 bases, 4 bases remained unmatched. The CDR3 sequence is CASSISGGGTQYF. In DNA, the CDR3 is TGTGCCAGTAGTATATCGGGGGGAGGGACCCAGTACTTC.

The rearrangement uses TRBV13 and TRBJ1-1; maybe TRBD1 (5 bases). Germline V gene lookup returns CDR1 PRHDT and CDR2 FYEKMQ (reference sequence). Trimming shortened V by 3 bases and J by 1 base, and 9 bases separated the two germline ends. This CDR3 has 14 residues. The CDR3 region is CASSFAGQNTEAFF. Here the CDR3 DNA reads TGTGCCAGCAGCTTCGCAGGGCAGAACACTGAAGCTTTCTTT.

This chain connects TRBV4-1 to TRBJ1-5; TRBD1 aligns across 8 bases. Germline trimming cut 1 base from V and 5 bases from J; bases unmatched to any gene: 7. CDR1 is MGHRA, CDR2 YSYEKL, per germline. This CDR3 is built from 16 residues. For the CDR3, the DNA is TGCGCCAGCAGCCAAGTGGCAGGGACAGGCGATCAGCCCCAGCATTTT. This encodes CASSQVAGTGDQPQHF.

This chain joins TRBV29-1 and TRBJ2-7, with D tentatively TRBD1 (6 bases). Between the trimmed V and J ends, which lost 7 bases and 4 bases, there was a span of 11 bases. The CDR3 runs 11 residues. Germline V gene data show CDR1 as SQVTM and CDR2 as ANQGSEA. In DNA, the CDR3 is TGCAGCGCAGGACAGCGATACGAGCAGTACTTC. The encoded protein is CSAGQRYEQYF.

The CDR3 region has the DNA TGCGCCAGCAGTGAGTCCCGGGGTGCCGGCGAGCAGTACTTC. Its protein is CASSESRGAGEQYF. The J gene is TRBJ2-7, the V gene TRBV10-1, with D possibly being TRBD2 (5 bases). Germline CDR1 reads WNHNN; CDR2 reads SYGVQD (reference sequence). V lost 0 bases to trimming and J lost 6 bases, with 12 bases between them. This CDR3 has 14 amino acids.

The CDR3 bases are TGTGCCAGCAGGTCTGTCAATCTGCAGGGGACCTACAATGAGCAGTTCTTC. This translates into CASRSVNLQGTYNEQFF. The chain joins TRBV5-4 to TRBJ2-1, with D perhaps TRBD1 (6 bases). CDR3 length: 17 residues. V lost 5 bases, J lost 2 bases, and 20 bases lay in between. Germline V CDR1 and CDR2: SGHNT, YYREEE (reference sequence).

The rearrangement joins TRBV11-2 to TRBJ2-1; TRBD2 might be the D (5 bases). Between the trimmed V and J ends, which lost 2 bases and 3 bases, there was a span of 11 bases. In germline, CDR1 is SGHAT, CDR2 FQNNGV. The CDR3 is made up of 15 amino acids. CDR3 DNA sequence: TGTGCCAGCAGCTTATTTCGGGGAGACTACAATGAGCAGTTCTTC. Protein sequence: CASSLFRGDYNEQFF.

The CDR3 protein is CASSLGLAQGSSGNTIYF. Here the CDR3 DNA reads TGTGCCAGCAGCTTAGGCCTGGCACAGGGAAGCTCTGGAAACACCATATATTTT. The chain has TRBV7-6 and TRBJ1-3; TRBD1 is a possible D gene (6 bases). Germline V gives CDR1 SGHVS, CDR2 FNYEAQ. V dropped 1 base and J dropped 0 bases, with 16 bases sitting between them. The CDR3 runs 18 residues.

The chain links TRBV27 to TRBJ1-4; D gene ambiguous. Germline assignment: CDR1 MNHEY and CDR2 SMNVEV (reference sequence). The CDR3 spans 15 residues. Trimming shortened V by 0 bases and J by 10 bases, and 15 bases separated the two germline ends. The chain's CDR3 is CASSLSVGRDGKLFF. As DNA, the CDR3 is TGTGCCAGCAGTTTATCGGTTGGGAGGGATGGAAAACTGTTTTTT. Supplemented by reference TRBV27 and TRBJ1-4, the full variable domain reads EAQVTQNPRYLITVTGKKLTVTCSQNMNHEYMSWYRQDPGLGLRQIYYSMNVEVTDKGDVPEGYKVSRKEKRNFPLILESPSPNQTSLYFCASSLSVGRDGKLFFGSGTQLSVL.

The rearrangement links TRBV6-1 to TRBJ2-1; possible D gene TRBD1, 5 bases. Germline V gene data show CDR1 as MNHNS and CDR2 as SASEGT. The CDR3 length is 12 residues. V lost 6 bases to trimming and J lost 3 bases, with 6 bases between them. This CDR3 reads CASRGDYNEQFF. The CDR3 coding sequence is TGTGCCAGCAGAGGGGACTACAATGAGCAGTTCTTC.

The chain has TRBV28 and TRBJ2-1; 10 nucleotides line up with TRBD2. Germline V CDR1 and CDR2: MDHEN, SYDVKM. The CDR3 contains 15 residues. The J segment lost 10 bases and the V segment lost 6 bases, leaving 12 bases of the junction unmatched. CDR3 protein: CASRGGLAAAGEQFF. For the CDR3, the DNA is TGTGCCAGCAGGGGAGGACTAGCGGCTGCGGGAGAGCAGTTCTTC.

The CDR3 nucleotides are TGTGCCAGCAGTCACCGGGAGGTTAGGGACGAGCAGTACTTC. Translating it yields CASSHREVRDEQYF. The V call is TRBV6-5, the J call TRBJ2-7; 7 bases map to TRBD2. J was trimmed by 5 bases and V by 5 bases; bases with no gene match: 9. Germline V gives CDR1 MNHEY, CDR2 SVGAGI. The CDR3 covers 14 residues.

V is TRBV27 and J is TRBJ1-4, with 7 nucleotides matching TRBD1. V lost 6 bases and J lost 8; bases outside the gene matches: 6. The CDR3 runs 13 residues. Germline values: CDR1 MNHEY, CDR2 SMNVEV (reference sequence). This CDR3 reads CASRSTGSEKLFF. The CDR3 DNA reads TGTGCCAGCAGATCGACAGGGAGCGAAAAACTGTTTTTT.

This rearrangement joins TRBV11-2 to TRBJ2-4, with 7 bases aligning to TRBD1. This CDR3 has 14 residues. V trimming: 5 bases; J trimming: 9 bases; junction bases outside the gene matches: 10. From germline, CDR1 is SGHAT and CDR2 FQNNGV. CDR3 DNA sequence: TGTGCCAGCAGCGATCGACAGGGAATGGTCATTCAGTACTTC. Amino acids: CASSDRQGMVIQYF.

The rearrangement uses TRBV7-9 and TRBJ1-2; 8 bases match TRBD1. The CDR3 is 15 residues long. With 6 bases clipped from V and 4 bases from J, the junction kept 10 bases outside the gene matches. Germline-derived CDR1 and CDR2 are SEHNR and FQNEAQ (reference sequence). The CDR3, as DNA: TGTGCCAGCAGTTCCTCAGGGGGCCGTGGCTATGGCTACACCTTC. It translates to CASSSSGGRGYGYTF.

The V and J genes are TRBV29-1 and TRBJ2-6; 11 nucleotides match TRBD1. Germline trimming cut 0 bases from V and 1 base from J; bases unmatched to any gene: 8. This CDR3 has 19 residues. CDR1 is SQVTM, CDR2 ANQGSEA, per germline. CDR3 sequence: CSVEEGTGGPRSGANVLTF. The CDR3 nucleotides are TGCAGCGTTGAAGAGGGGACAGGGGGACCCAGGTCTGGGGCCAACGTCCTGACTTTC.

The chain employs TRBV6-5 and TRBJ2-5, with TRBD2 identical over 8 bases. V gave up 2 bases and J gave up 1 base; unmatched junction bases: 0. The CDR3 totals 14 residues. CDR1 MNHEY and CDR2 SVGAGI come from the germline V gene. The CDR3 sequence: CASSYAGGQETQYF. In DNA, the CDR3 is TGTGCCAGCAGTTACGCGGGGGGCCAAGAGACCCAGTACTTC.

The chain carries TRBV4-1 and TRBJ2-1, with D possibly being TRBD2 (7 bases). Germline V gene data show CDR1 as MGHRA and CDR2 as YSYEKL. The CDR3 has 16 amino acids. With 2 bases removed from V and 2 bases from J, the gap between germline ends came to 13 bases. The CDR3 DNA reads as TGCGCCAGCAGCCAACTTGCGGGGGCTACCTACAATGAGCAGTTCTTC. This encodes CASSQLAGATYNEQFF.

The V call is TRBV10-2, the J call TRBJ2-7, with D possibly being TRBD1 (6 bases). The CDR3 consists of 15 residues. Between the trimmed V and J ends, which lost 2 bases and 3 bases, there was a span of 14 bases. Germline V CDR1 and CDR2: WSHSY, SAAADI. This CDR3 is CASSEIRGKGYEQYF. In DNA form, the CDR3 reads TGCGCCAGCAGTGAGATCAGGGGTAAGGGCTACGAGCAGTACTTC.

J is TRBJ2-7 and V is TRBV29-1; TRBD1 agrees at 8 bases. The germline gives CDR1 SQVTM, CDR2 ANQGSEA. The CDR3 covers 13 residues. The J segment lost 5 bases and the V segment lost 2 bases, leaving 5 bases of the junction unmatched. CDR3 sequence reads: CSVETDRVHEQYF. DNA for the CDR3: TGCAGCGTTGAAACGGACAGGGTCCACGAGCAGTACTTC.

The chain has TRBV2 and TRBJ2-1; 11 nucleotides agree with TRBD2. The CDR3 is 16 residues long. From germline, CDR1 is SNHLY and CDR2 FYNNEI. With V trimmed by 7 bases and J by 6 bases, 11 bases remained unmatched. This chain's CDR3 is CASNRLAGGTFNEQFF. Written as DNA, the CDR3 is TGTGCCAGCAACCGATTAGCGGGAGGGACTTTCAATGAGCAGTTCTTC.

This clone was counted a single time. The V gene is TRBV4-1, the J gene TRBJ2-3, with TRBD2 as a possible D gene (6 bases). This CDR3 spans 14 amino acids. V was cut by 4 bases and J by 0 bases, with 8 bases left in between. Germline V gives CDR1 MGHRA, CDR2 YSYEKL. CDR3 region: CASSRGDSTDTQYF. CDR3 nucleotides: TGCGCCAGCAGCCGGGGGGATAGCACAGATACGCAGTATTTT.